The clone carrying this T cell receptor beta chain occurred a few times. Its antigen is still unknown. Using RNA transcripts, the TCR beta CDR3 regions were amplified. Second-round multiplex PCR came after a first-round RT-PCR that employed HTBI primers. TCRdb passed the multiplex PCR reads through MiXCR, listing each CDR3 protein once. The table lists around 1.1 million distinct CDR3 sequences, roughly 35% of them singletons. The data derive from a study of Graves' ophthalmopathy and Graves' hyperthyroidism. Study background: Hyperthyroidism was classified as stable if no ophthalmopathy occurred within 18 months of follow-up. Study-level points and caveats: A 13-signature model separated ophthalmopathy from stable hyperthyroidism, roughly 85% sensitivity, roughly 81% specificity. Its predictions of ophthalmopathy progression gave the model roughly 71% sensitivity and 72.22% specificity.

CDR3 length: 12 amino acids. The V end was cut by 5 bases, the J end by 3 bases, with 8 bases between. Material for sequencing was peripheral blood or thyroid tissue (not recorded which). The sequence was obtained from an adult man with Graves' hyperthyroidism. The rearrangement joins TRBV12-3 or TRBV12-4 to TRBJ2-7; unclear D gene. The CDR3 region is CASSVARYEQYF. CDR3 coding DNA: TGTGCCAGCAGTGTGGCCCGCTACGAGCAGTACTTC.